This T cell receptor (beta chain) stems from a study of early T cells in non-severe SARS-CoV-2 infection. Study context: Whole-blood bulk RNA, unsorted, was sequenced, and chains were unpaired.

MiXCR was run by TCRdb on the 5' RACE reads, yielding one entry per CDR3 protein. Here the sample spans about 80,000 distinct CDR3 sequences, roughly 13% being singletons. Study outcomes and limitations: The VDJdb matching leaned toward anti-spike CD8 responses and overlooked private and CD4 specificities.

Points on this clonotype: Its antigen is currently unknown.

The CDR3 contains 15 residues. V was cut by 0 bases and J by 5 bases, with 11 bases left in between. Germline V gene sequence: CDR1 MNHEY, CDR2 SMNVEV (reference sequence). This receptor was identified in an adult who was a healthcare worker with PCR-confirmed SARS-CoV-2 infection or an uninfected control (not recorded which). V and J are TRBV27 and TRBJ1-3; D possibly corresponds to TRBD1 (5 bases). The sequencing sample was made of whole blood. The CDR3 nucleotides are TGTGCCAGCAGTTTATCACCGGGGGGAAGAAACACCATATATTTT. Its protein is CASSLSPGGRNTIYF.